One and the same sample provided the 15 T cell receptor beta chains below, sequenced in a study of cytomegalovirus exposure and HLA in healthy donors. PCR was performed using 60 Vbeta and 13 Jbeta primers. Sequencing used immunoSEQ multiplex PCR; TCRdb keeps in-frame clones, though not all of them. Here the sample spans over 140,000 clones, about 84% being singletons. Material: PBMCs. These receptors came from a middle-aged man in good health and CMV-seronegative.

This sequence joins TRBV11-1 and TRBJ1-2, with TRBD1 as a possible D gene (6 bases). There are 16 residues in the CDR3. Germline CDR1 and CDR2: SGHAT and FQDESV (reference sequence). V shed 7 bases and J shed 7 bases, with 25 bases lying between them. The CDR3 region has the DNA TGTGCCAGCACTCCCATCCTGACAGGAGGTTCGGGTGGCTACACCTTC. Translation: CASTPILTGGSGGYTF.

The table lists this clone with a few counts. The CDR3 nucleotides read TGTGCCAGCAGCCCTCCCGTGAGGAGGACGTCCTACGAGCAGTACTTC. Amino acid sequence: CASSPPVRRTSYEQYF. V usage is TRBV7-9 and J usage is TRBJ2-7; D is possibly TRBD2 (5 bases). The CDR3 covers 16 residues. With 5 bases removed from V and 1 base from J, the gap between germline ends came to 18 bases. The germline gives CDR1 SEHNR, CDR2 FQNEAQ (reference sequence).

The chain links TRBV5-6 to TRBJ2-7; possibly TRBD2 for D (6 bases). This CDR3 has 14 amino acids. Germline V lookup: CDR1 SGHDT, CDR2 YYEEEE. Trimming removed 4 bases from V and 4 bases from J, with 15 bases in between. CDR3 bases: TGTGCCAGCAGCGTTGACGGGGGAAGTTACGAGCAGTACTTC. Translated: CASSVDGGSYEQYF.

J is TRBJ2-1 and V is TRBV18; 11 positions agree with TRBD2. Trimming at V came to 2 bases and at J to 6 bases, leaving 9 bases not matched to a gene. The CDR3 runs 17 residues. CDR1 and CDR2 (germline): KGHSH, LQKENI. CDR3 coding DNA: TGTGCCAGCTCACCATTCGTAGCGGGGGGGTCGACCAATGAGCAGTTCTTC. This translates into CASSPFVAGGSTNEQFF.

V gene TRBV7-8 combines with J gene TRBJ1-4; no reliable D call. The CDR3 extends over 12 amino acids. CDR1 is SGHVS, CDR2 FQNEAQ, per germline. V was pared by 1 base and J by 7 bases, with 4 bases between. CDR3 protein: CASSLDREKLFF. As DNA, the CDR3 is TGTGCCAGCAGCTTAGATCGTGAAAAACTGTTTTTT.

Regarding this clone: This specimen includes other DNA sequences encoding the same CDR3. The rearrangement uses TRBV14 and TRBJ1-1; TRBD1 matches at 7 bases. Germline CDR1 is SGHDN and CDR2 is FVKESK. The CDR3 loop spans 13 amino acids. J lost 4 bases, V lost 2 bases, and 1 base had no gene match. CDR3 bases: TGTGCCAGCAGCCAACCAGGGGGCACTGAAGCTTTCTTT. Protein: CASSQPGGTEAFF.

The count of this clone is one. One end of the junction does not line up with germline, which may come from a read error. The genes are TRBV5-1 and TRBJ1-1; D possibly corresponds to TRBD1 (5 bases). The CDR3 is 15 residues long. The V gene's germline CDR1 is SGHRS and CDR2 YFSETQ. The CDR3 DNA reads TGCGCCAGCAGCCCCATCCGCTCAGGGAACCCTGAAGCTTTCTTT. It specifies CASSPIRSGNPEAFF. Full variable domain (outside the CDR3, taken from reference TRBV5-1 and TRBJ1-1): KAGVTQTPRYLIKTRGQQVTLSCSPISGHRSVSWYQQTPGQGLQFLFEYFSETQRNKGNFPGRFSGRQFSNSRSEMNVSTLELGDSALYLCASSPIRSGNPEAFFGQGTRLTVV.

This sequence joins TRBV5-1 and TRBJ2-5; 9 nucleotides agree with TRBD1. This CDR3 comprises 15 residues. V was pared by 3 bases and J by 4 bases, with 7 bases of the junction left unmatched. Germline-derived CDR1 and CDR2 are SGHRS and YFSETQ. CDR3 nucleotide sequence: TGCGCCAGCAGCTCCCCGGGACAGGGAGGAGAGACCCAGTACTTC. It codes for CASSSPGQGGETQYF.

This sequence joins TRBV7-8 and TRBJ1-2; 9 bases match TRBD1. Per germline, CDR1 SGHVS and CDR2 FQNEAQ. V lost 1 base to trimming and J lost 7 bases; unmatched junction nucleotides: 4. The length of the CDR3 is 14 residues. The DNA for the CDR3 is TGTGCCAGCAGCTTAGAACAGGGGGCGGGTGGCTACACCTTC. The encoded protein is CASSLEQGAGGYTF.

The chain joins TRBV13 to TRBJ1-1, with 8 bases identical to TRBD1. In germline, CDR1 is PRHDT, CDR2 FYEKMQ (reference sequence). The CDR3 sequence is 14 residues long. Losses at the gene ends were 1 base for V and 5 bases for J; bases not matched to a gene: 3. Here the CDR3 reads CASSLVRGQTEAFF. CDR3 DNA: TGTGCCAGCAGCTTAGTCAGGGGGCAGACTGAAGCTTTCTTT.

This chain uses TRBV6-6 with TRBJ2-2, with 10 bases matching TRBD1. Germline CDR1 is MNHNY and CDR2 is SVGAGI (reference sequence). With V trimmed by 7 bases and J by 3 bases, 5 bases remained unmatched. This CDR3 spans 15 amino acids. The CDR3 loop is CASKTGGIDTGELFF. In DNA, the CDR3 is TGTGCCAGCAAGACAGGGGGCATAGACACCGGGGAGCTGTTTTTT.

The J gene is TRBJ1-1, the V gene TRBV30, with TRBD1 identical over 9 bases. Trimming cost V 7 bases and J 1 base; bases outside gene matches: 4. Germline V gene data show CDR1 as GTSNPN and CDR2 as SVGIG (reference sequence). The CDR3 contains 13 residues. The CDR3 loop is CALNRGPNTEAFF. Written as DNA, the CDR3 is TGTGCCTTAAACAGGGGGCCGAACACTGAAGCTTTCTTT. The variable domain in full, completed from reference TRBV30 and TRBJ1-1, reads SQTIHQWPATLVQPVGSPLSLECTVEGTSNPNLYWYRQAAGRGLQLLFYSVGIGQISSEVPQNLSASRPQDRQFILSSKKLLLSDSGFYLCALNRGPNTEAFFGQGTRLTVV.

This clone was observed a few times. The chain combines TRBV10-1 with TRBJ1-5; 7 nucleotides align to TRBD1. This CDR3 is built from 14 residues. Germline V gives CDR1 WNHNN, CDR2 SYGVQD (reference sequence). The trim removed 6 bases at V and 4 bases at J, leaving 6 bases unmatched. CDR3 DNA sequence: TGCGCCAGCAGAGGGGACAGAGGAAATCAGCCCCAGCATTTT. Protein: CASRGDRGNQPQHF.

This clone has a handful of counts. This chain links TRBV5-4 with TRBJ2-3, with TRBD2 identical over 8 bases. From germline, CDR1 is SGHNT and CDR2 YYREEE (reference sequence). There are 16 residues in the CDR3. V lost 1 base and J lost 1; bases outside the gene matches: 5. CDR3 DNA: TGTGCCAGCAGCTTGATCGCGGGGGGACGCACAGATACGCAGTATTTT. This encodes CASSLIAGGRTDTQYF.

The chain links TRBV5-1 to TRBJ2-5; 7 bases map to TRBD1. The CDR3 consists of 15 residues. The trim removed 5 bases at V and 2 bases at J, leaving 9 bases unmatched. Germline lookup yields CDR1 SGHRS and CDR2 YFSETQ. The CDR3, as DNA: TGCGCCAGCAGTCGTGCCGGGACAGAACAAGAGACCCAGTACTTC. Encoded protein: CASSRAGTEQETQYF.